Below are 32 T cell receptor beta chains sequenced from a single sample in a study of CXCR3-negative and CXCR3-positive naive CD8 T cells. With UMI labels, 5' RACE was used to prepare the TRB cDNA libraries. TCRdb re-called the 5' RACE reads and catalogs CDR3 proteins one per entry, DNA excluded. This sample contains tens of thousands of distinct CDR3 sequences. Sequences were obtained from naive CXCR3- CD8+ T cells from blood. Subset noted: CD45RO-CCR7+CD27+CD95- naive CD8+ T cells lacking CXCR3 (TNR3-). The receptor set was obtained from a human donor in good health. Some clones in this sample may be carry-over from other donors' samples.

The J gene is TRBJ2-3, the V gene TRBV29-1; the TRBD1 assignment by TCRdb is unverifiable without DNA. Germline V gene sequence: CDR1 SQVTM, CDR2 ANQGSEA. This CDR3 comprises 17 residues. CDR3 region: CSVVGLGGSSIPDTQYF.

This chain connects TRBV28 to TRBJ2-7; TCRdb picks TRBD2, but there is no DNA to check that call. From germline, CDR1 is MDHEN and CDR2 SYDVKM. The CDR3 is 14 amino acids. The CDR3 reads CASSLTLDAGEQYF.

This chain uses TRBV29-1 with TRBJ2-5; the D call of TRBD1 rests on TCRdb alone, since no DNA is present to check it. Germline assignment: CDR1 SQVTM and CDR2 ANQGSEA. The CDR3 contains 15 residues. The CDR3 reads CSVEDLDRGGETQYF.

The CDR3 sequence is CASSDSEHGELFF. V and J are TRBV6-4 and TRBJ2-2. Per the germline V gene, CDR1 is MRHNA and CDR2 is SNTAGT. This CDR3 spans 13 amino acids.

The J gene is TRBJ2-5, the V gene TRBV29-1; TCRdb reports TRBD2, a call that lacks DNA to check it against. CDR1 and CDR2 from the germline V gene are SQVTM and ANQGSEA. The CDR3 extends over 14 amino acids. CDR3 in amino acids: CSVEIVARQETQYF.

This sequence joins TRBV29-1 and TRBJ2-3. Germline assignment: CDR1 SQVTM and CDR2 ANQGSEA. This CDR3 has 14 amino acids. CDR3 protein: CSVEDWSDTDTQYF.

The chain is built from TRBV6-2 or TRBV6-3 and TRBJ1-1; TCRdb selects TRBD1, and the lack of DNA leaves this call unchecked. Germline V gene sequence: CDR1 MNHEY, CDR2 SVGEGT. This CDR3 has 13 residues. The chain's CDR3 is CASSSTGGTEAFF.

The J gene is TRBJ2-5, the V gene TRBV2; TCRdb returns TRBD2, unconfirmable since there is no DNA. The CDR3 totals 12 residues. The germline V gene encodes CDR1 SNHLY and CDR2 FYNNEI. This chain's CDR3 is CASSGPTGAQYF.

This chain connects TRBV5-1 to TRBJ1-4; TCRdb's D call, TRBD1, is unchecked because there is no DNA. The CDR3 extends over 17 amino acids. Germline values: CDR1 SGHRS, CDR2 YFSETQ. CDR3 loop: CASSLALGATTNEKLFF.

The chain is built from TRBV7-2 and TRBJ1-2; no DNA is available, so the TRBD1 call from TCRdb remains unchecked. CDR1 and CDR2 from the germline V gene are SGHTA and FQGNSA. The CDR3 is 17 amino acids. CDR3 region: CASSIFDSGTGGGGYTF.

CDR3: CASSLEGYNEQFF. The chain combines TRBV27 with TRBJ2-1; without DNA, the TCRdb call of TRBD2 cannot be checked. CDR3 size: 13 residues. CDR1 and CDR2 (germline): MNHEY, SMNVEV (reference sequence).

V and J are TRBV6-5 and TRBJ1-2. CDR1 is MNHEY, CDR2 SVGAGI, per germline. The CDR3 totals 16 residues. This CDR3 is CASSYSSTETNYGYTF.

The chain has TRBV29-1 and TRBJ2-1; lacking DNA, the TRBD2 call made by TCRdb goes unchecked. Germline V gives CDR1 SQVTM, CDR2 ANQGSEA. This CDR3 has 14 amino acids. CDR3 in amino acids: CSVDGLASHNEQFF.

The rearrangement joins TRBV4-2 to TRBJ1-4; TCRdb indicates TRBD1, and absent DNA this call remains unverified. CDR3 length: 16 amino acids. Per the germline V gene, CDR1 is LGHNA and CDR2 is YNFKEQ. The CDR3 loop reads CASSPRVSATNEKLFF.

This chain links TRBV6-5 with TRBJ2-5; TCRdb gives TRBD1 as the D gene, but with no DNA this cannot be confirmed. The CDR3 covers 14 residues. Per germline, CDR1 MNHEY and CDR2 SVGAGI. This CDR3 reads CASSYEGVTETQYF.

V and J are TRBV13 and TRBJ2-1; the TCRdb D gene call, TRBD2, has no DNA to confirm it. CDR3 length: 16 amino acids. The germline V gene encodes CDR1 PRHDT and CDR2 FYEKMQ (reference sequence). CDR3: CASSSRLAGGYNEQFF. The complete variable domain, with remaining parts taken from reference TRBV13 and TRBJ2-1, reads AAGVIQSPRHLIKEKRETATLKCYPIPRHDTVYWYQQGPGQDPQFLISFYEKMQSDKGSIPDRFSAQQFSDYHSELNMSSLELGDSALYFCASSSRLAGGYNEQFFGPGTRLTVL.

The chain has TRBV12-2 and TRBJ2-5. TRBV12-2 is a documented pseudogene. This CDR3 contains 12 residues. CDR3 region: CASRLPQETQYF.

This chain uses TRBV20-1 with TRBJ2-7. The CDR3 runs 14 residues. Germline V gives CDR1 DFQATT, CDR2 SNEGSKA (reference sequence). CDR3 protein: CSARGTATLYEQYF.

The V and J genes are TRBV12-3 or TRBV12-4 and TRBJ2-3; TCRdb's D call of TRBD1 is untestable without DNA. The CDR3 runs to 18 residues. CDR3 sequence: CASSFLGDPLSSTDTQYF.

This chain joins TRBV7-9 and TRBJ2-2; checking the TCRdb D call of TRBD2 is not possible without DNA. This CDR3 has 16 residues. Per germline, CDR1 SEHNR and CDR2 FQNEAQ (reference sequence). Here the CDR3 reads CASSLFLAGNTGELFF.

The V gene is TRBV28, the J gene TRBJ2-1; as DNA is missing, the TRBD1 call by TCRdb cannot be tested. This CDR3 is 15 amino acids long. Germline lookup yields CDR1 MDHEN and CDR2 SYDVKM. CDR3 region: CASSLQGSSYNEQFF.

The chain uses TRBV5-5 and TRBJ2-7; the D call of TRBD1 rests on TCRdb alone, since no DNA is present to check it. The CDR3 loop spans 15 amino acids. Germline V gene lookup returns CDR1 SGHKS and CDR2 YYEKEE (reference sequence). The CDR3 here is CASSPVREGADEQYF.

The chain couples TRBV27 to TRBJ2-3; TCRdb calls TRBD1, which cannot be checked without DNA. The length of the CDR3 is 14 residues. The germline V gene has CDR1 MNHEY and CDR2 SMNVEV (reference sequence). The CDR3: CASSDRTVTDTQYF.

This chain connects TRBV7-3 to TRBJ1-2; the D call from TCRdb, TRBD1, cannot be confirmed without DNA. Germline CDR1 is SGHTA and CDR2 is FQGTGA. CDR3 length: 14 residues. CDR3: CASSRDRGDYGYTF.

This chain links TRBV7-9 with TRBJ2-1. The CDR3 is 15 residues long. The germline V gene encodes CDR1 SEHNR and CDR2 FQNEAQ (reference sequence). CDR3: CASSYLLGRNNEQFF.

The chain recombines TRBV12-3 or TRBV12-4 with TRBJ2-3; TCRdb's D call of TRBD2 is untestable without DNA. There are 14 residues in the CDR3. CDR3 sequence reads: CASKEGMNPDTQYF.

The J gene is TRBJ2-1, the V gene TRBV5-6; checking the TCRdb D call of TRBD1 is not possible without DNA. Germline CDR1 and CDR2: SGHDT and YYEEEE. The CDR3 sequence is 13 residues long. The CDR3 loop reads CASSFRDRVEQFF.

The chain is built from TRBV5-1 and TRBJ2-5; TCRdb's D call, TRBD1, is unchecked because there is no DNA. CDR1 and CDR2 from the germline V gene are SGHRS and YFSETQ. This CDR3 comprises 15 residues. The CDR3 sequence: CASSSGQAIEETQYF. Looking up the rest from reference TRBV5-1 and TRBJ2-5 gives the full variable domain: KAGVTQTPRYLIKTRGQQVTLSCSPISGHRSVSWYQQTPGQGLQFLFEYFSETQRNKGNFPGRFSGRQFSNSRSEMNVSTLELGDSALYLCASSSGQAIEETQYFGPGTRLLVL.

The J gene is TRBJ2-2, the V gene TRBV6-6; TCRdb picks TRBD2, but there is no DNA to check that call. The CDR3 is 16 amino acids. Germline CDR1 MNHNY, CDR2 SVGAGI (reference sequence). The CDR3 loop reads CASSYGLAGNTGELFF.

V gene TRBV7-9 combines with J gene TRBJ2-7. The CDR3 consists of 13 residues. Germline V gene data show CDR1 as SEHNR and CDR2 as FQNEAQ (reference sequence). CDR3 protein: CASSQSSSYEQYF. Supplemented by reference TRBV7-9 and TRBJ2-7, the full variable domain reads DTGVSQNPRHKITKRGQNVTFRCDPISEHNRLYWYRQTLGQGPEFLTYFQNEAQLEKSRLLSDRFSAERPKGSFSTLEIQRTEQGDSAMYLCASSQSSSYEQYFGPGTRLTVT.

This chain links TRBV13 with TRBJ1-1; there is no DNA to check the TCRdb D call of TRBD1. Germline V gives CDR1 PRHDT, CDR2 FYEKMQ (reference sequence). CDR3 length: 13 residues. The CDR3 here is CASSPPVNTEAFF.

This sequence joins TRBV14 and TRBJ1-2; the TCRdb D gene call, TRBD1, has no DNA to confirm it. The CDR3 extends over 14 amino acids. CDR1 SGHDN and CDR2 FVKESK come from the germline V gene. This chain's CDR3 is CASSPGGTNYGYTF. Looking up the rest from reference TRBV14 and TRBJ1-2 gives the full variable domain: EAGVTQFPSHSVIEKGQTVTLRCDPISGHDNLYWYRRVMGKEIKFLLHFVKESKQDESGMPNNRFLAERTGGTYSTLKVQPAELEDSGVYFCASSPGGTNYGYTFGSGTRLTVV.